Here is one T cell receptor beta chain with its context. Its antigen remains undetermined. One base away there is no much larger clone; base qualities are not given. The germline V gene gives CDR1 as SGHRS and CDR2 as YFSETQ. Here V drops 2 bases and J drops 2 bases, and the junction holds 4 bases not matched to any gene. The CDR3 holds 14 amino acids from the cysteine to the phenylalanine. Just the 42-base CDR3 DNA is kept, in frame starting at base 1. The time point tag for this specimen amounts to: cycle 2 day 1 (C2D1) of nivolumab. All trial patients had relapsed after autologous stem cell transplantation, with cohorts A, B and C differing in prior brentuximab vedotin exposure. The trial cohort comprised more than 55 patients with relapsed/refractory classical Hodgkin lymphoma whose best overall responses were complete response, partial response or progressive disease. Trial patients were treated with single-agent nivolumab in the multi-cohort phase II CheckMate 205 trial. An independent review committee assessed best overall response by applying the 2007 International Working Group response criteria. Trial PBMCs were obtained immediately prior to nivolumab initiation (C1D1) and on therapy at cycle 2 day 1 and cycle 4 day 1. Peripheral blood was collected in 8 mL Vacutainer Cell Preparation Tubes, from which PBMCs were isolated by centrifugation and then cryopreserved.

The data are from a study of PD-1 blockade in classical Hodgkin lymphoma (dated by TCRdb to the early 2020s). About the study as a whole: Nivolumab dosing was 3 mg/kg intravenously every 2 weeks, continuing until either disease progression or unacceptable toxicity. The study used TCR beta sequencing and CyTOF to define a peripheral blood immune signature of response to PD-1 blockade in classical Hodgkin lymphoma.

Overall study results and their limits: By C4D1, a significant rise was seen in CD4+ TCR diversity but not in CD8+ TCR diversity (p=0.0027 vs p=0.16), and the rise was most apparent among complete responders (p=0.02). The study was restricted to a single clinical trial cohort, and the causes of repertoire differences, possibly disease activity or prior therapy, were left undefined. Baseline TCR diversity was reported as lower in newly diagnosed patients than in healthy donors, and lower still in relapsed/refractory patients. Among trial patients, those achieving complete response had baseline diversity similar to that of newly diagnosed patients, while diversity was significantly lower in partial responders and progressors. Patients starting nivolumab less than 1 year after ASCT had lower diversity and were excluded from later analyses to avoid confounding by immune reconstitution.

Genomic DNA was extracted with the Qiagen DNeasy kit from unsorted PBMCs and from negatively selected CD4+ and CD8+ fractions. TCR beta CDR3 regions were subjected to amplification by immunoSEQ multiplex PCR with primers that anneal to V and J segments. A synthetic immune receptor repertoire was used to minimize amplification bias, and any residual bias was removed computationally once sequencing was done. The paper's processing steps were these. Repertoire diversity was quantified as the Shannon entropy index using custom Python scripts. The unsorted, CD4+ and CD8+ repertoires were each analyzed separately, with the exception of combined analyses, where CD4+ and CD8+ sequences were merged in silico. A clone was considered expanded if an increase in frequency of at least 2-fold after treatment relative to C1D1 was found, and a pseudocount of 0.5 was applied to clones undetected at baseline. Singleton clones were defined as clones with 0 or 1 copy at C1D1, and non-singleton clones were defined as clones with 2 or more copies. Clones expanded in unsorted samples were assigned a CD4+, CD8+ or unknown annotation through matching of protein sequences in sorted samples from the same patient. Wilcoxon tests were applied to paired samples to test diversity changes from C1D1 to C4D1. TCRdb mirrors the immuneACCESS table, restricted to in-frame sequences. Some clones are absent from its copies; in checked studies, under half trace to an unresolved V gene, and the reason for the others is unknown. From that table come the V and J calls and clone size; the DNA was used to work out D and trimming. This sample has 24,000 or so clones in its table, and around 80% of those were observed once. 15% to 20% of the sample belongs to the ten largest clones.

The chain employs TRBV5-1 and TRBJ2-7, and 7 junction bases match TRBD2. The source material was peripheral blood mononuclear cells (PBMCs), sampled before the second cycle of nivolumab. This receptor was taken from a human donor with classical Hodgkin lymphoma. The CDR3 loop reads CASSLTGGAYEQYF. The DNA sequence is given as TGCGCCAGCAGCTTAACGGGGGGAGCCTACGAGCAGTACTTC.